Listed below are T cell receptor beta chains from one sample, sequenced in a study of blood T cell repertoires in COVID-19. TCRdb's copy holds only in-frame clones and misses some; the assay was immunoSEQ multiplex PCR. The table lists around 320,000 clones, 90% of them singletons, with around 4.3% in the top ten. Material for sequencing was PBMCs or T cells enriched from blood (not recorded which). These receptor sequences come from a woman under 30 with acute COVID-19. Both conserved end residues are part of each CDR3.

V gene | CDR3 protein
TRBV19 | CASSNFPSATGNTIYF
TRBV28 | CASSGTVNQPQHF
TRBV6-1 | CASSDGAGDNSPLHF
TRBV19 | CASSRDRGETQYF
TRBV27 | CASSPLSKREAHNEQFF
TRBV11-1 | CASSLGAGANNEQFF
TRBV7-2 | CASSWTGAEQYF
TRBV28 | CASSWAGGSMADTQYF
TRBV27 | CASSFQPTGAVEAFF
TRBV5-1 | CASSFLEQGVGTEAFF
TRBV5-1 | CASSSGRAYNEQFF
TRBV25-1 | CASSGGTRGEKLFF
TRBV28 | CASSPPGGEETQYF
TRBV5-1 | CASSLMRAQNGYTF
TRBV7-9 | CASSLSLRYEQYF
TRBV19 | CASSIWQSAGNTIYF
TRBV10-3 | CAISGWTGGTDTQYF
TRBV29-1 | CSVNRASTQETQYF
TRBV19 | CASSIPGDIYGYTF
TRBV24-1 | CATSDLPLAGGFNYNEQFF
TRBV10-3 | CAIRGLADPYEQYF
TRBV7-3 | CASSPRAGGPTGELFF
TRBV2 | CASSELAGGEQYF
TRBV7-2 | CASSRENSGRLSSYNEQFF
TRBV5-4 | CASSWGIAGGTQETQYF
TRBV5-1 | CASSLVAGPSSYEQYF
TRBV28 | CASSETGSNQPQHF
TRBV2 | CASSEGTGMLGFGNTIYF
TRBV19 | CASRDITGADQETQYF
TRBV27 | CASSLSARQTYGYTF
TRBV10-3 | CAITGQLNQPQHF
TRBV5-1 | CASSYGQGEATYGYTF
TRBV6-5 | CASSYFTDYNSPLHF
TRBV5-5 | CASSLDGTGVRSPLHF
TRBV28 | CASSFILGHQPQHF
TRBV2 | CASRESSGRKNIQYF
TRBV4-1 | CASSQGGSNEQYF
TRBV7-3 | CASSLTLASGSNEQFF
TRBV30 | CAWGGLYEQYF
TRBV14 | CASSQGIGDRPTRGPLHF
TRBV5-1 | CASSSGTSTDEQFF
TRBV29-1 | CSVGGFDNSPLHF
TRBV9 | CASSVEAGKDYGYTF
TRBV5-1 | CASSLEVGGEAFF
TRBV19 | CASSRRDRGYNQPQHF
TRBV20-1 | CSAPRSGELFF
TRBV6-5 | CASLLTGGNSPLHF
TRBV27 | CASSLWSGGVGYTF
TRBV27 | CASRPRGGLNTEAFF
TRBV2 | CASSESPLLARTEQFF
TRBV2 | CASIPTGAHEQYF
TRBV3-1/TRBV3-2 | CASSPGGQVNEKLFF
TRBV9 | CASSLSRSHEQFF
TRBV28 | CASSSTKTGGWGYTF